The sequence of this T cell receptor (beta chain) was determined in a study of T cell responses to AZD1222 COVID-19 vaccine. Study context: Some second doses came at about 4 weeks and others at about 12 weeks; these were pooled.

Clones were sequenced by immunoSEQ multiplex PCR, and TCRdb holds only the in-frame ones, with some missing. The data hold roughly 100,000 clones, with 90% to 95% observed a single time. CDR3 length: 16 residues. This clone was detected once. Its target is unknown. Study observations and caveats: Spike was spanned by vaccine-associated CD4 TCRs, with dominance at 160-218 and 743-854. The peak T cell response came first, and repertoires were sampled only after it. The sample set comprised mostly white British donors with more females, and clonal diversity was possibly underestimated.

The sample consisted of peripheral blood, taken on day 0 of AZD1222 vaccination. V usage is TRBV21-1 and J usage is TRBJ1-4. TRBV21-1 is classified as a pseudogene. The receptor comes from an adult in good health. CDR3 bases: TGTGCCAGCAGCAAAGAGGGCAAACCAACTAATGAAAAACTGTTTTTT. Translated, it gives CASSKEGKPTNEKLFF.